This T cell receptor beta chain came from a study of blood T cell repertoires in COVID-19. Study overall: There were acute and convalescent COVID-19 samples, and they came from the United States, Italy and Spain.

CDR1 is SGHNT and CDR2 is YENEEA in the germline V gene. This CDR3 comprises 15 residues. V shed 5 bases and J 5 bases; nucleotides not matched to a gene: 8. The authors' processing: Researchers report that nucleated cell counts were estimated from reference gene primer amplification. Libraries were prepared by immunoSEQ multiplex PCR; TCRdb keeps only in-frame clonotypes and omits some of them. From that table come the V and J calls and clone size; the DNA was used to work out D and trimming. The sample consists of 110,000 to 150,000 clones, 84% of them appearing once. This TCR came from a human donor in a cohort sampled during active COVID-19. This chain links TRBV11-3 with TRBJ2-1; 8 bases align to TRBD1. Input material: peripheral blood. CDR3 sequence: CASSRTGSGDNEQFF. In DNA form, the CDR3 reads TGTGCCAGCAGCCGGACAGGGTCGGGGGACAATGAGCAGTTCTTC.